This TCR beta chain was identified during a study of identical twins. Study findings and constraints: Analyses of zero insertions could be partly confounded by invariant MAIT and iNKT cells. Memory repertoires showed no such pattern, whereas abundant cord blood beta clonotypes carried fewer insertions. Twins shared beta out-of-frame sequences in excess, but this excess was weaker. Out-of-frame alpha sequences common to twins were enriched for low generation probability.

The CDR3 spans 14 residues. CDR1 and CDR2 (germline): DFQATT, SNEGSKA (reference sequence). The V end lost 5 bases, the J end lost 0 bases, and 11 bases lay between the germline ends. Of note for this clonotype: Its antigen is not identified.

TCRdb analysed the 5' RACE reads with MiXCR anew, one entry per CDR3 protein. The sample has around 1.7 million distinct CDR3 sequences; around a third are singletons. This TCR was sampled from a newborn girl in good health. Material for sequencing was cord blood. The rearrangement links TRBV20-1 to TRBJ2-1; D is uncertain. The CDR3 is CSAPTQSSYNEQFF. In DNA form, the CDR3 reads TGCAGTGCTCCAACTCAGAGCTCCTACAATGAGCAGTTCTTC.